This TCR beta chain derives from a study of regulatory T cells in long-lasting Graves disease. Overall study context: The definition of persistent Graves' disease was over 5 years of antithyroid drugs with positive TSH receptor antibodies. Overall study results and limits: Authors noted too few samples as a limitation.

Of note for this clonotype: Its antigen is currently unknown.

The time point denotes: persistent/refractory GD, antithyroid drugs over 5 years with positive TRAb. The TCR library was made from RNA extracted from PBMCs. Arm-PCR of CDR3 regions and iRepertoire HTBI primers were the basis on which TCR beta libraries were built. TCRdb used MiXCR to reprocess the multiplex PCR reads, holding one entry per CDR3 protein. The repertoire includes a few hundred thousand distinct CDR3 sequences, more than 20% of them detected once, and under 35% sits in the top ten. Germline V CDR1 and CDR2: SGHAT, FQNNGV. The CDR3 totals 19 residues. The J segment lost 7 bases and the V segment lost 6 bases, leaving 18 bases of the junction unmatched.

The sequence was obtained from a woman aged 40 to 50 with Graves disease. V usage is TRBV11-2 and J usage is TRBJ1-6, with TRBD1 matching over 10 bases. Sample: peripheral blood mononuclear cells (PBMCs), taken when the disease was refractory, from a patient treated with antithyroid drugs. The CDR3 sequence is CASRPRGWGTGEPNSPLHF. The DNA of the CDR3 is TGTGCCAGCAGACCCCGGGGATGGGGGACAGGGGAACCGAATTCACCCCTCCACTTT.